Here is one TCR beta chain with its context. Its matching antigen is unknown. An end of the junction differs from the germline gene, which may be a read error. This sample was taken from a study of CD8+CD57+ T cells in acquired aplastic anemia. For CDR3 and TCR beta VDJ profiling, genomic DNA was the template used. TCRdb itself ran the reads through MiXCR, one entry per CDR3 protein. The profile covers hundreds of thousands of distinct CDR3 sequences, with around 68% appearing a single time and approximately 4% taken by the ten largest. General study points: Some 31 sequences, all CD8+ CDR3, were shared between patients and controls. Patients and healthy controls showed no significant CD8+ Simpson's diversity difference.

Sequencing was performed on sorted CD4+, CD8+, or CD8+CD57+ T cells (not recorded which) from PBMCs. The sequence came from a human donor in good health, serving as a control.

The CDR3 spells CSVPGADRQYF. CDR3 bases: TGCAGCGTGCCGGGAGCCGATAGGCAGTATTTT. The chain is built from TRBV29-1 and TRBJ2-3; D is perhaps TRBD2 (6 bases). Germline values: CDR1 SQVTM, CDR2 ANQGSEA. There are 11 residues in the CDR3.